This TCR beta chain was sequenced in a study of siplizumab effects on memory and regulatory T cells. Study-wide points: Apparently more diverse than memory cells, naive T cells also seemed major alloresponse contributors. Relative to controls at roughly 26%, mappable alloreactive CD4+ clones exhibited a mean Treg-derived proportion of approximately 70% with siplizumab.

For this clone: What it binds is not known.

Data came from immunoSEQ multiplex PCR; TCRdb stores just in-frame clones and leaves some out. The data show over 85,000 clones, 92% seen once. The germline CDR1 and CDR2 sequences are SGHRS and YFSETQ. This CDR3 has 17 amino acids. Trimming took 1 base from V and 0 from J, leaving 11 bases between them. The chain couples TRBV5-1 to TRBJ1-6; D gene ambiguous. The specimen sequenced was CD4+ T cells sorted from blood. This TCR was sampled from a human donor in good health. The CDR3 region has the DNA TGCGCCAGCAGCTTGAGATCCCCGAGCTCCTATAATTCACCCCTCCACTTT. It codes for CASSLRSPSSYNSPLHF.